Shown below are 29 T cell receptor beta chains from a single sample sequenced in a study of cytomegalovirus exposure and HLA in healthy donors. Amplification used 60 Vbeta primers and 13 Jbeta primers. Libraries were prepared by immunoSEQ multiplex PCR; TCRdb keeps only in-frame clonotypes and omits some of them. The sample includes roughly 180,000 clones, about 81% seen only once; the top ten take approximately 1.4%. Input material: PBMCs. These receptor sequences come from a man in his forties or fifties in good health and CMV-seronegative.

This clone came up a few times. The chain recombines TRBV27 with TRBJ2-7; 9 positions agree with TRBD2. The CDR3 contains 15 residues. Per the germline V gene, CDR1 is MNHEY and CDR2 is SMNVEV (reference sequence). V shed 0 bases and J 3 bases; nucleotides not matched to a gene: 3. CDR3 residues: CASSLSAGGYYEQYF. Here the CDR3 DNA reads TGTGCCAGCAGTTTATCGGCGGGGGGGTACTACGAGCAGTACTTC.

The CDR3 loop is CASSLLGAGGGQFF. Written as DNA, the CDR3 is TGTGCCAGCAGTTTATTGGGGGCAGGCGGGGGGCAGTTCTTC. V is TRBV28 and J is TRBJ2-1; a weak D match, TRBD2 (7 bases). Germline assignment: CDR1 MDHEN and CDR2 SYDVKM. V was cut by 1 base and J by 12 bases, with 16 bases left in between. This CDR3 has 14 amino acids.

Only one count was recorded for this clone. This chain joins TRBV30 and TRBJ2-5; maybe TRBD1 (5 bases). Trimming shortened V by 4 bases and J by 5 bases, and 8 bases separated the two germline ends. This CDR3 spans 11 amino acids. Germline loops: CDR1 GTSNPN, CDR2 SVGIG (reference sequence). CDR3 sequence (DNA): TGTGCCTGGATGACAGCGGAGACCCAGTACTTC. Protein product: CAWMTAETQYF.

This chain uses TRBV15 with TRBJ1-6, with D perhaps TRBD1 (6 bases). This CDR3 contains 14 residues. V gave up 2 bases and J gave up 4 bases, with 6 bases separating them. Germline CDR1 LNHNV, CDR2 YYDKDF (reference sequence). In DNA, the CDR3 is TGTGCCACCAGCAGACAGGGGTATAATTCACCCCTCCACTTT. Translated, it gives CATSRQGYNSPLHF.

The chain carries TRBV7-2 and TRBJ1-4; TRBD1 is a possible D gene (5 bases). The V end was cut by 1 base, the J end by 7 bases, with 16 bases between. Germline V CDR1 and CDR2: SGHTA, FQGNSA. The CDR3 extends over 16 amino acids. The CDR3, as DNA: TGTGCCAGCAGCTTAGGGGGGGTGCAACCCTCTGAAAAACTGTTTTTT. It specifies CASSLGGVQPSEKLFF. The complete variable domain, with remaining parts taken from reference TRBV7-2 and TRBJ1-4, reads GAGVSQSPSNKVTEKGKDVELRCDPISGHTALYWYRQSLGQGLEFLIYFQGNSAPDKSGLPSDRFSAERTGGSVSTLTIQRTQQEDSAVYLCASSLGGVQPSEKLFFGSGTQLSVL.

The chain uses TRBV19 and TRBJ1-1; a weak D match, TRBD1 (5 bases). Germline V gene lookup returns CDR1 LNHDA and CDR2 SQIVND (reference sequence). CDR3 length: 13 residues. Trimming removed 3 bases at V and 0 bases at J, with 5 bases between. The CDR3 loop reads CASSMTVNTEAFF. The CDR3 DNA reads TGTGCCAGTAGTATGACAGTGAACACTGAAGCTTTCTTT.

The V gene is TRBV5-5, the J gene TRBJ2-5, with TRBD2 identical over 12 bases. CDR3 length equals 16 residues. CDR1 SGHKS and CDR2 YYEKEE come from the germline V gene (reference sequence). V shed 4 bases, J shed 3 bases, and the junction held 7 bases outside the gene matches. The CDR3 DNA sequence: TGTGCCAGCAGCCTAGGACTAGCGGGGCCCGAAGAGACCCAGTACTTC. Its translation is CASSLGLAGPEETQYF.

The V gene is TRBV15, the J gene TRBJ1-1; 8 bases map to TRBD1. The V gene end was trimmed by 1 base and the J gene end by 4 bases; junction bases not matched to a gene: 11. Germline CDR1 is LNHNV and CDR2 is YYDKDF (reference sequence). This CDR3 is 17 amino acids long. The CDR3 DNA reads as TGTGCCACCAGCAGAGTTCCCCCCCGGGACAGGATCACTGAAGCTTTCTTT. Protein sequence: CATSRVPPRDRITEAFF.

The rearrangement uses TRBV11-2 and TRBJ1-2, with TRBD1 matching 8 bases. Germline-derived CDR1 and CDR2 are SGHAT and FQNNGV. The CDR3 spans 14 residues. The V and J ends lost 4 bases and 2 bases, in that order; junction bases with no gene match: 3. Written as DNA, the CDR3 is TGTGCCAGCAGCTCCACAGGGGGGAACTATGGCTACACCTTC. Protein: CASSSTGGNYGYTF.

This sequence joins TRBV28 and TRBJ2-7, with TRBD1 identical over 9 bases. The CDR3 has 15 amino acids. The V gene's germline CDR1 is MDHEN and CDR2 SYDVKM. After removal of 3 bases from V and 1 base from J, the junction contained 4 bases not matched to a gene. The CDR3 DNA is TGTGCCAGCAGTTTGACCGGGACAGGGTCCTACGAGCAGTACTTC. It yields the protein CASSLTGTGSYEQYF.

CDR3 DNA: TGTGCCAGCAGTGAAGTGAAGGGGAATCAGCCCCAGCATTTT. This encodes CASSEVKGNQPQHF. The gene calls are TRBV2 and TRBJ1-5; TRBD1 is a possible D gene (5 bases). The CDR3 covers 14 residues. V lost 1 base and J lost 4, with 8 bases in between. The V gene's germline CDR1 is SNHLY and CDR2 FYNNEI.

Written as DNA, the CDR3 is TGCGCCAGCAGCCATGGAACTGAGGAAAGGGACAACGAGCAGTACTTC. Protein sequence: CASSHGTEERDNEQYF. The chain employs TRBV5-1 and TRBJ2-7, with D perhaps TRBD1 (6 bases). With 4 bases removed from V and 5 bases from J, the gap between germline ends came to 22 bases. Germline CDR1 and CDR2: SGHRS and YFSETQ. The CDR3 length is 16 residues.

This clone appeared a single time. The chain has TRBV5-1 and TRBJ2-2, with D tentatively TRBD1 (6 bases). The CDR3 is 16 residues long. Germline-derived CDR1 and CDR2 are SGHRS and YFSETQ. V lost 1 base, J lost 5 bases, and 15 bases lay in between. The CDR3 protein is CASSLQVTGRTGELFF. CDR3 sequence (DNA): TGCGCCAGCAGCTTGCAAGTGACAGGTCGGACCGGGGAGCTGTTTTTT.

The chain is built from TRBV28 and TRBJ2-1; 8 bases are shared with TRBD2. CDR1 and CDR2 (germline): MDHEN, SYDVKM. There are 15 residues in the CDR3. V shed 5 bases, J shed 10 bases, and the junction held 13 bases outside the gene matches. The chain's CDR3 is CASSLDPLRGGEQFF. The DNA for the CDR3 is TGTGCCAGCAGTCTTGACCCCCTCCGGGGGGGAGAGCAGTTCTTC.

The chain carries TRBV28 and TRBJ1-2; possible D gene TRBD1, 6 bases. From germline, CDR1 is MDHEN and CDR2 SYDVKM. The CDR3 is 17 residues long. The V and J ends lost 5 bases and 1 base respectively, with 20 bases between them. CDR3 sequence: CASSTGTIHLDNYGYTF. Written as DNA, the CDR3 is TGTGCCAGCAGTACAGGGACAATTCACCTGGATAACTATGGCTACACCTTC.

The chain recombines TRBV15 with TRBJ1-3, with TRBD1 matching 9 bases. This CDR3 contains 17 residues. The V and J ends lost 0 bases and 4 bases, in that order; junction bases with no gene match: 7. In germline, CDR1 is LNHNV, CDR2 YYDKDF (reference sequence). CDR3 in DNA: TGTGCCACCAGCAGAGATCTGCGGACAGGGGCCGGAAACACCATATATTTT. This translates into CATSRDLRTGAGNTIYF.

The chain couples TRBV5-4 to TRBJ2-2; D perhaps matches TRBD2 (7 bases). The germline CDR1 and CDR2 sequences are SGHNT and YYREEE (reference sequence). V was trimmed by 0 bases and J by 2 bases, leaving 17 bases between them. This CDR3 is 18 amino acids long. This CDR3 reads CASSLGGGGKQNTGELFF. Written as DNA, the CDR3 is TGTGCCAGCAGCTTGGGGGGGGGCGGAAAACAAAACACCGGGGAGCTGTTTTTT.

The chain has TRBV7-9 and TRBJ1-3; D gene uncertain. The CDR3 is 13 amino acids. Germline CDR1 SEHNR, CDR2 FQNEAQ (reference sequence). The V gene lost 5 bases and the J gene lost 0 bases, with 5 bases spanning the gap. CDR3 bases: TGTGCCAGCAGCGTATACTCTGGAAACACCATATATTTT. This translates into CASSVYSGNTIYF.

The count of this clone is one. The gene calls are TRBV7-8 and TRBJ1-4; D gene uncertain. Germline lookup yields CDR1 SGHVS and CDR2 FQNEAQ. The CDR3 is 15 residues long. Trimming removed 5 bases at V and 8 bases at J, with 18 bases between. The DNA of the CDR3 is TGTGCCAGCAGCCCCCGGGAGACGGACGGAGAAAAACTGTTTTTT. Protein: CASSPRETDGEKLFF.

This clone was observed a single time. The gene calls are TRBV28 and TRBJ2-7; 7 nucleotides agree with TRBD2. Trimming removed 6 bases from V and 3 bases from J; junction bases left unmatched: 11. Germline V gives CDR1 MDHEN, CDR2 SYDVKM. The CDR3 totals 15 residues. The CDR3 sequence is CASSLRAGGSYEQYF. Written as DNA, the CDR3 is TGTGCCAGCAGCCTCAGAGCGGGCGGGAGCTACGAGCAGTACTTC.

This clone was seen only a few times. The J gene is TRBJ2-3, the V gene TRBV27, with D possibly matching TRBD1 (5 bases). Between the trimmed V and J ends, which lost 3 bases and 4 bases, there was a span of 11 bases. This CDR3 has 14 amino acids. CDR1 and CDR2 (germline): MNHEY, SMNVEV (reference sequence). CDR3 amino acids: CASSFGQLPDTQYF. The CDR3 DNA follows: TGTGCCAGCAGTTTTGGACAACTCCCAGATACGCAGTATTTT.

This clone has more than one count but fewer than ten. CDR3 nucleotides: TGTGCCAGCACAGGGTTCGGGGGACCTAGCACAGATACGCAGTATTTT. This translates into CASTGFGGPSTDTQYF. The chain recombines TRBV21-1 with TRBJ2-3; the table assigns TRBD2, which was not confirmed against the DNA. TRBV21-1 is noted as a pseudogene. The length of the CDR3 is 16 residues.

This rearrangement joins TRBV6-5 to TRBJ2-1; 11 bases are shared with TRBD2. This CDR3 has 12 amino acids. Germline CDR1 and CDR2: MNHEY and SVGAGI. Trimming cost V 10 bases and J 6 bases; bases outside gene matches: 2. CDR3 loop: CAIGLAGNEQFF. In DNA, the CDR3 is TGTGCCATCGGACTAGCGGGCAATGAGCAGTTCTTC.

The chain joins TRBV9 to TRBJ2-1; TRBD1 agrees at 10 bases. The CDR3 totals 16 residues. CDR1 is SGDLS, CDR2 YYNGEE, per germline. J gave up 3 bases and V 4 bases, and 7 bases lay outside the gene matches. The DNA of the CDR3 is TGTGCCAGCAGCCTTCGGACAGGGGGTTACTACAATGAGCAGTTCTTC. It specifies CASSLRTGGYYNEQFF.

This clone was counted between two and nine times. This chain joins TRBV7-9 and TRBJ1-3; TRBD1 aligns across 7 bases. Germline V lookup: CDR1 SEHNR, CDR2 FQNEAQ (reference sequence). The CDR3 is made up of 15 amino acids. V was pared by 5 bases and J by 3 bases, with 7 bases of the junction left unmatched. The CDR3 nucleotides read TGTGCCAGCAGCAAAAGTGGACAGGTTGGAAACACCATATATTTT. It codes for CASSKSGQVGNTIYF.

The genes are TRBV4-3 and TRBJ1-4; D may be TRBD1 (5 bases). From germline, CDR1 is LGHNA and CDR2 YSLEER. The CDR3 has 16 amino acids. The V end lost 1 base, the J end lost 4 bases, and 13 bases lay between the germline ends. The CDR3 DNA reads TGCGCCAGCAGCCAAGTGAACCAGGGCCTTAATGAAAAACTGTTTTTT. Its protein product is CASSQVNQGLNEKLFF.

The chain is built from TRBV4-1 and TRBJ2-7; TRBD2 is a possible D gene (6 bases). The CDR3 is 13 residues long. With 4 bases removed from V and 3 bases from J, the gap between germline ends came to 10 bases. The V gene's germline CDR1 is MGHRA and CDR2 YSYEKL. In DNA, the CDR3 is TGCGCCAGCAGCCGGGGGGTACGCTACGAGCAGTACTTC. It yields the protein CASSRGVRYEQYF.

The chain couples TRBV7-2 to TRBJ1-5; 7 nucleotides agree with TRBD1. Germline V gene data show CDR1 as SGHTA and CDR2 as FQGNSA. The J segment lost 0 bases and the V segment lost 5 bases, leaving 1 base of the junction unmatched. The CDR3 totals 14 residues. The CDR3 bases are TGTGCCAGCAGCCGACAGGGTAGCAATCAGCCCCAGCATTTT. It encodes CASSRQGSNQPQHF.

The V and J genes are TRBV27 and TRBJ2-1, with D unresolved. There are 14 residues in the CDR3. V gave up 8 bases and J gave up 5 bases, with 16 bases separating them. Looked up from germline, CDR1 is MNHEY and CDR2 is SMNVEV (reference sequence). The CDR3 region is CASSLRPADNEQFF. CDR3 nucleotides: TGTGCCAGCTCTCTGAGGCCGGCCGACAATGAGCAGTTCTTC.